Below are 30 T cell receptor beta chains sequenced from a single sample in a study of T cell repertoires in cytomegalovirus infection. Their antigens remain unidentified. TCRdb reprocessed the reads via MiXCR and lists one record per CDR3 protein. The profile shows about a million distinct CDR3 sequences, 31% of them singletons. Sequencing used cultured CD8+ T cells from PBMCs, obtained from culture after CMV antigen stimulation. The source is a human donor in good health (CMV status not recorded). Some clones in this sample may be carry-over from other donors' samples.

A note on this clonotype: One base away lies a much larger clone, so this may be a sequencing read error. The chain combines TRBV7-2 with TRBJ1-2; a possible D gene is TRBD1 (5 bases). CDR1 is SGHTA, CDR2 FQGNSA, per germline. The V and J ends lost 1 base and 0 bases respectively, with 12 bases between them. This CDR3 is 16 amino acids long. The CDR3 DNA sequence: TGTACCAGCAGCTTAGAACGGGGCCTTTCTAACTATGGCTACACCTTC. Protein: CTSSLERGLSNYGYTF.

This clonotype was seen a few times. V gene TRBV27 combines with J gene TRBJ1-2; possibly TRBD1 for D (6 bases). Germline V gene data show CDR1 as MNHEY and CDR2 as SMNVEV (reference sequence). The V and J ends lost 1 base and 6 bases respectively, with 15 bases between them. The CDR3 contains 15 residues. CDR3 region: CASSLWATGRDGYTF. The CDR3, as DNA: TGTGCCAGCAGTTTATGGGCGACAGGCAGGGATGGCTACACCTTC.

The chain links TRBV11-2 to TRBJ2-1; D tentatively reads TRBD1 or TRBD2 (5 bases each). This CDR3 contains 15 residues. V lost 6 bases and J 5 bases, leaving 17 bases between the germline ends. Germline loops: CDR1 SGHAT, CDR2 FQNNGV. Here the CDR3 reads CASREGPQRDNEQFF. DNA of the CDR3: TGTGCCAGCAGAGAGGGACCCCAGAGGGACAATGAGCAGTTCTTC.

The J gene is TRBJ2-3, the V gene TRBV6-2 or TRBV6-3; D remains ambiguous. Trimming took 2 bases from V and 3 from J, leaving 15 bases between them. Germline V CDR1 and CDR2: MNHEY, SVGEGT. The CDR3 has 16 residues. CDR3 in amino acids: CASSYDVEFGTDTQYF. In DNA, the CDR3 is TGTGCCAGCAGTTACGACGTGGAATTTGGAACAGATACGCAGTATTTT.

The CDR3 is CASTAALGEQFF. CDR3 in DNA: TGTGCCAGCACCGCCGCACTCGGGGAGCAGTTCTTC. The V gene is TRBV7-9, the J gene TRBJ2-1; D gene unclear. Germline V lookup: CDR1 SEHNR, CDR2 FQNEAQ (reference sequence). The CDR3 is 12 amino acids. V lost 7 bases and J 10 bases, leaving 14 bases between the germline ends.

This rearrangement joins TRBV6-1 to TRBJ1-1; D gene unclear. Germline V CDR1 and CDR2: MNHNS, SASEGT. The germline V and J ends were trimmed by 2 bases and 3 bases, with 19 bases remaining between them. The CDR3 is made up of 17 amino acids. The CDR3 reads CASSEHRVRPPDTEAFF. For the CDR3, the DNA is TGTGCCAGCAGTGAACATAGGGTCAGACCGCCGGACACTGAAGCTTTCTTT.

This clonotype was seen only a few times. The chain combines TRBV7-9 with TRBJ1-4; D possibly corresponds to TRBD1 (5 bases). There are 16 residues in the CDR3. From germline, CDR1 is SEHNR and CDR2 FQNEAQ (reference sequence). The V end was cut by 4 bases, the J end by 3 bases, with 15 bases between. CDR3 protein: CASSSSPRGANEKLFF. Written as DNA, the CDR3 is TGTGCCAGCAGCTCTAGCCCAAGGGGTGCTAATGAAAAACTGTTTTTT.

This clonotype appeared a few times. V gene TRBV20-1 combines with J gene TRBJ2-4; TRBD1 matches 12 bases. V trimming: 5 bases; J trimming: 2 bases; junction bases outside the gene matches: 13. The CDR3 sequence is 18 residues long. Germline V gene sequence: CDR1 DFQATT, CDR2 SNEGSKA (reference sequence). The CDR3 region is CSAFSGTGGAIPKNIQYF. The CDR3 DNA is TGCAGTGCTTTCTCCGGGACAGGGGGCGCGATCCCCAAAAACATTCAGTACTTC.

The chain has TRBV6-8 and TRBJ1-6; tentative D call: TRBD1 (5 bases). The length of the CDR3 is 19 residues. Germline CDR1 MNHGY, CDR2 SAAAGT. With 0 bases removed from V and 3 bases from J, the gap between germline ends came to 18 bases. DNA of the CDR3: TGTGCCAGCAGTTACTCCGCGAGCTGGGGACGCTTCTATAATTCACCCCTCCACTTT. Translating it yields CASSYSASWGRFYNSPLHF.

The CDR3 DNA follows: TGTGCCAGCACCACACCCCGGACAGGGCCCACAGATACGCAGTATTTT. It yields the protein CASTTPRTGPTDTQYF. This sequence joins TRBV7-6 and TRBJ2-3, with TRBD1 matching 8 bases. Germline values: CDR1 SGHVS, CDR2 FNYEAQ. The CDR3 covers 16 residues. V was pared by 7 bases and J by 2 bases, with 11 bases of the junction left unmatched.

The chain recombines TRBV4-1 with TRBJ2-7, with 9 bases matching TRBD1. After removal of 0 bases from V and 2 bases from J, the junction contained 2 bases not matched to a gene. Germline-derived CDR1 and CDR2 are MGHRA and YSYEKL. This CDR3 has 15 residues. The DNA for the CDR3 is TGCGCCAGCAGCCAAGAGGGGACAGGGCCCTACGAGCAGTACGTC. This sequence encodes CASSQEGTGPYEQYV.

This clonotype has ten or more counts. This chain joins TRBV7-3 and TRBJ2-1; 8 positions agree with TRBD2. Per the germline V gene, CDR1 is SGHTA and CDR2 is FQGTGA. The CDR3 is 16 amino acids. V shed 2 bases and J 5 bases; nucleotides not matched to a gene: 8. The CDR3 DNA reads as TGTGCCAGCAGCTTACGTTCCGGGGGGGCCCACAATGAGCAGTTCTTC. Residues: CASSLRSGGAHNEQFF.

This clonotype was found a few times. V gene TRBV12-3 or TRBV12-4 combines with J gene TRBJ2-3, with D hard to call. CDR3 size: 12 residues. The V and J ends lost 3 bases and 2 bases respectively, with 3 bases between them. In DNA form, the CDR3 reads TGTGCCAGCAGTTTTAACACAGATACGCAGTATTTT. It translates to CASSFNTDTQYF.

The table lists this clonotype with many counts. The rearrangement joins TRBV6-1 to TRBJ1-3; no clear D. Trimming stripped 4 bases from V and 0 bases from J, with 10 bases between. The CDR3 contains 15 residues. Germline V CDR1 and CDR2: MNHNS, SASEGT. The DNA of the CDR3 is TGTGCCAGCAGTGTCCTTGTTAACTCTGGAAACACCATATATTTT. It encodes CASSVLVNSGNTIYF.

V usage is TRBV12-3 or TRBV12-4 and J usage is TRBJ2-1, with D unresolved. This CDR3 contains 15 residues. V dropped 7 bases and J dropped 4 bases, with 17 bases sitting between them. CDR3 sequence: CASNKPQTPYNEQFF. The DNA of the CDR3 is TGTGCCAGCAACAAACCTCAGACCCCTTACAATGAGCAGTTCTTC.

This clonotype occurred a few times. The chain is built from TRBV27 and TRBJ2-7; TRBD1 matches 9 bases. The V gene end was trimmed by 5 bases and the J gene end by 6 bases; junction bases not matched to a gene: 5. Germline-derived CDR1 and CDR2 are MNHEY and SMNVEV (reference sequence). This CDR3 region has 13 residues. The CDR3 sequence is CASSQWTGVEQYF. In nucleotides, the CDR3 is TGTGCCAGCAGTCAATGGACAGGGGTCGAGCAGTACTTC.

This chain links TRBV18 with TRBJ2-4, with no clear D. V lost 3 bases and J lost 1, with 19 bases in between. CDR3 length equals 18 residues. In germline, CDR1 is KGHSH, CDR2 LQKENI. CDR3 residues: CASSPTDPNLLAKNIQYF. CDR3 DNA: TGTGCCAGCTCACCTACGGACCCGAACCTACTTGCCAAAAACATTCAGTACTTC.

The CDR3 DNA reads TGTGCCAGCAGCTTAGGGGGGGGGGTGGGGGGGAATGAGCAGTTCTTC. This sequence encodes CASSLGGGVGGNEQFF. The chain recombines TRBV11-3 with TRBJ2-1; 7 nucleotides match TRBD2. V lost 1 base and J lost 7; bases outside the gene matches: 10. This CDR3 has 16 amino acids. CDR1 is SGHNT, CDR2 YENEEA, per germline.

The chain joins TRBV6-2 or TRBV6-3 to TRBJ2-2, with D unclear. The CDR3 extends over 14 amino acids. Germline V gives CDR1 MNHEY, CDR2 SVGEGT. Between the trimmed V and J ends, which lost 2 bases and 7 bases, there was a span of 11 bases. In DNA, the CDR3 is TGTGCCAGCAGTTACGTAGTTTACGACGGGGAGCTGTTTTTT. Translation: CASSYVVYDGELFF.

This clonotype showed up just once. In DNA form, the CDR3 reads TGTGCCAGCAGTTTCGGGACAGGGTCCGGCTATGGCTACACCTTC. Amino acid sequence: CASSFGTGSGYGYTF. The V call is TRBV27, the J call TRBJ1-2; 9 bases map to TRBD1. J lost 4 bases, V lost 3 bases, and 6 bases had no gene match. The CDR3 runs 15 residues. Looked up from germline, CDR1 is MNHEY and CDR2 is SMNVEV (reference sequence).

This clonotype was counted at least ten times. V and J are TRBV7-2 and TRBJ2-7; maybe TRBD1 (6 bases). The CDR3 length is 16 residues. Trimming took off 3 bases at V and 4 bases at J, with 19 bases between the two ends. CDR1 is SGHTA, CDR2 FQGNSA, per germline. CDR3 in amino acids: CASSLTPATGRYEQYF. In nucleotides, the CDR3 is TGTGCCAGCAGCTTGACCCCTGCGACAGGACGGTACGAGCAGTACTTC. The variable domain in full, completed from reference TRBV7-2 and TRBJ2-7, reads GAGVSQSPSNKVTEKGKDVELRCDPISGHTALYWYRQSLGQGLEFLIYFQGNSAPDKSGLPSDRFSAERTGGSVSTLTIQRTQQEDSAVYLCASSLTPATGRYEQYFGPGTRLTVT.

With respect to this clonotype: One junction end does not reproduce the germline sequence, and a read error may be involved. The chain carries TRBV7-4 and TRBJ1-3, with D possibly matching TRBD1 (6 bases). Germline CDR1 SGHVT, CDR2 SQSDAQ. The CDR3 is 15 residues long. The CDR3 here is CASSPGSRLRDTRYF. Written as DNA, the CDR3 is TGTGCCAGCAGCCCCGGGTCTCGCCTCAGGGACACCAGATATTTT.

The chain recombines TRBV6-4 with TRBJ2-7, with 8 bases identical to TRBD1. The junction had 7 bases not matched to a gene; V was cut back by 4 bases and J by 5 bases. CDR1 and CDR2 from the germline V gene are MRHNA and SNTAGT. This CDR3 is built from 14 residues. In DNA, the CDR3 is TGTGCCAGCAGTGGAGGACAGGGTTCCCACGAGCAGTACGTC. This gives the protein CASSGGQGSHEQYV.

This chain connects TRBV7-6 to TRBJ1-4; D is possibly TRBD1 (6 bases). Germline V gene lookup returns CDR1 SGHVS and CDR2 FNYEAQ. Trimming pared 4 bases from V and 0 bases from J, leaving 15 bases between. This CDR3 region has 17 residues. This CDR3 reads CASSSGDGGATNEKLFF. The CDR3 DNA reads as TGTGCCAGCAGCTCCGGCGACGGGGGCGCAACTAATGAAAAACTGTTTTTT.

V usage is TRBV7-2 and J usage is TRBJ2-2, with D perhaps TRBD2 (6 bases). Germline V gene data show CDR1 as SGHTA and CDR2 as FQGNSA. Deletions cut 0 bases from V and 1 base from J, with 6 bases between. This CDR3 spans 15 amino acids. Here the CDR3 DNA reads TGTGCCAGCAGCTTAGCGGAGGGGAACACCGGGGAGCTGTTTTTT. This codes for CASSLAEGNTGELFF.

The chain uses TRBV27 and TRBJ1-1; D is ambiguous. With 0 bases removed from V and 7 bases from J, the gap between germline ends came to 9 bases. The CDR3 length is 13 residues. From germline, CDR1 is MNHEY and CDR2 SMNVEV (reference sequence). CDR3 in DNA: TGTGCCAGCAGTTTATCTGAGAGTCTTGAAGCTTTCTTT. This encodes CASSLSESLEAFF.

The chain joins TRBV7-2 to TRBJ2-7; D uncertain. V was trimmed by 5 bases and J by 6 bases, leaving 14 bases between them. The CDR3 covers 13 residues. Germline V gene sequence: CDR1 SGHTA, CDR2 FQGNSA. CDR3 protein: CASSPWPACEQYF. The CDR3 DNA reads TGTGCCAGCAGCCCCTGGCCTGCCTGCGAGCAGTACTTC. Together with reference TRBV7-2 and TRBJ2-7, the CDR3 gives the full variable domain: GAGVSQSPSNKVTEKGKDVELRCDPISGHTALYWYRQSLGQGLEFLIYFQGNSAPDKSGLPSDRFSAERTGGSVSTLTIQRTQQEDSAVYLCASSPWPACEQYFGPGTRLTVT.

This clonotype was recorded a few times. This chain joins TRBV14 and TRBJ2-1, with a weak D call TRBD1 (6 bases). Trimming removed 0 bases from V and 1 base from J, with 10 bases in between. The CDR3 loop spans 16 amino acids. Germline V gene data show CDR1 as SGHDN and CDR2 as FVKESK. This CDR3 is CASSQDEGVSYNEQFF. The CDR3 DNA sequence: TGTGCCAGCAGCCAAGATGAGGGGGTTTCCTACAATGAGCAGTTCTTC.

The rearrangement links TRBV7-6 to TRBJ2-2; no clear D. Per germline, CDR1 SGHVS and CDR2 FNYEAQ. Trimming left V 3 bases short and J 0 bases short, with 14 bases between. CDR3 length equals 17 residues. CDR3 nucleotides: TGTGCCAGCAGCTTTCCCCTCGTCGGCGCGAACACCGGGGAGCTGTTTTTT. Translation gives CASSFPLVGANTGELFF. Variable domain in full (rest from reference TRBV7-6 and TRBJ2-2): GAGVSQSPRYKVTKRGQDVALRCDPISGHVSLYWYRQALGQGPEFLTYFNYEAQQDKSGLPNDRFSAERPEGSISTLTIQRTEQRDSAMYRCASSFPLVGANTGELFFGEGSRLTVL.

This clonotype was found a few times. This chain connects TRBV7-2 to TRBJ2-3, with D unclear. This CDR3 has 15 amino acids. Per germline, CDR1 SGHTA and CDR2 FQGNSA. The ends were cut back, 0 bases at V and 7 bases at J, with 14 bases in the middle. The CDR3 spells CASSLALDLRNTQYF. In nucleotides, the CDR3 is TGTGCCAGCAGCTTAGCGCTGGATCTTAGGAATACGCAGTATTTT.